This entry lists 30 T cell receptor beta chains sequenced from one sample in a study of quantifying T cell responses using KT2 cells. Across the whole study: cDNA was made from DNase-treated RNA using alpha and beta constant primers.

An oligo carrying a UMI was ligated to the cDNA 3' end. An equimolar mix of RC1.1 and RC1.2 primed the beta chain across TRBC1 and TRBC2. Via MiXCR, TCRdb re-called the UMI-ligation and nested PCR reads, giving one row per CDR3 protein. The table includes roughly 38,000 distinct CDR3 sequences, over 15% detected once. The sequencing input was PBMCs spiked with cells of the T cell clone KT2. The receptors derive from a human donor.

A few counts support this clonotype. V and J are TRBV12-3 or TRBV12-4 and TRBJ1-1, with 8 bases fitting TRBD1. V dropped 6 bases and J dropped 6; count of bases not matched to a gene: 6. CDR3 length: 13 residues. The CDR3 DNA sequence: TGTGCCAGCAGCGGACAGGGAAAATCTGAAGCTTTCTTT. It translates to CASSGQGKSEAFF.

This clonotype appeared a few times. CDR3 region: CASSLKPGTGAEAFF. The CDR3 bases are TGTGCCAGCAGCTTAAAACCCGGGACAGGGGCTGAAGCTTTCTTT. This rearrangement joins TRBV7-9 to TRBJ1-1; 10 bases fit TRBD1. This CDR3 has 15 residues. The V and J ends lost 2 bases and 6 bases, in that order; junction bases with no gene match: 6. The germline CDR1 and CDR2 sequences are SEHNR and FQNEAQ (reference sequence). The full variable domain, in which reference TRBV7-9 and TRBJ1-1 provide the parts outside the CDR3, is DTGVSQNPRHKITKRGQNVTFRCDPISEHNRLYWYRQTLGQGPEFLTYFQNEAQLEKSRLLSDRFSAERPKGSFSTLEIQRTEQGDSAMYLCASSLKPGTGAEAFFGQGTRLTVV.

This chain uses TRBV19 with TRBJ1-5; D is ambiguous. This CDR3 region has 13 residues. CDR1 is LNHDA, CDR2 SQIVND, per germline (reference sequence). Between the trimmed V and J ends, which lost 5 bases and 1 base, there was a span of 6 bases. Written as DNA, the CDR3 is TGTGCCAGTAGTGCGATGAGCAATCAGCCCCAGCATTTT. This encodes CASSAMSNQPQHF.

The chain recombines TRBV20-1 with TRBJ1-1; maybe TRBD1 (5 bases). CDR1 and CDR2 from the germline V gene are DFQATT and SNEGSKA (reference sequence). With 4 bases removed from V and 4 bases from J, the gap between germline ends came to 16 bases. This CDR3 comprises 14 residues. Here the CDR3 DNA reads TGCAGTGCTAACTGGGAGGGGAGGTCCACTGAAGCTTTCTTT. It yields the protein CSANWEGRSTEAFF.

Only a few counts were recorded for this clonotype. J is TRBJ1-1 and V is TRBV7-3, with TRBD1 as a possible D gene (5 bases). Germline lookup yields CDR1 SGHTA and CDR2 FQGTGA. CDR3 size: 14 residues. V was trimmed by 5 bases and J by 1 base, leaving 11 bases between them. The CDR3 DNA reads TGTGCCAGCAGCATAGGGGACGGGAACACTGAAGCTTTCTTT. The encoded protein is CASSIGDGNTEAFF.

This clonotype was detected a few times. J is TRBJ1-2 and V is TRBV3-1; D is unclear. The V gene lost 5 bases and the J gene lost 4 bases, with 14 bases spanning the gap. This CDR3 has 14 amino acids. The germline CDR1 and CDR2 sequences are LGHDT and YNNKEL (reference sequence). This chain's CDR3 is CASSFIQLPYGYTF. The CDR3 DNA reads TGTGCCAGCAGCTTTATACAGTTACCCTATGGCTACACCTTC.

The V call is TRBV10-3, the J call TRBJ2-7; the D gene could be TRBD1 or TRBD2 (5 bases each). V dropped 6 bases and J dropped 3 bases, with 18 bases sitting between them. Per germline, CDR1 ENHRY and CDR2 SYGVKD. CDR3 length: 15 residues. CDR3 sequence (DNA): TGTGCCATCAGCCCGCGGGCAGGGCCTATCTACGAGCAGTACTTC. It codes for CAISPRAGPIYEQYF.

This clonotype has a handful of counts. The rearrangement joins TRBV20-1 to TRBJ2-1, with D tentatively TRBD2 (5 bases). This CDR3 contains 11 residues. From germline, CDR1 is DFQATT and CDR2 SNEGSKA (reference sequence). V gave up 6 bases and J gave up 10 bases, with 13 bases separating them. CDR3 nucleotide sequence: TGCAGTGCCTCCCCGGGAATAGAGCAGTTCTTC. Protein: CSASPGIEQFF.

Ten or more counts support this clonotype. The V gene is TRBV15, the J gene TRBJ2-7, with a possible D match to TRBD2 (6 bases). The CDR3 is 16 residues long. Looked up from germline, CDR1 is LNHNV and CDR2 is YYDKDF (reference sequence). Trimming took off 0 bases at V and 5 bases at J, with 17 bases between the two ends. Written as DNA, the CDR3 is TGTGCCACCAGCAGAGATCGGGCGGGATCGGATAACGAGCAGTACTTC. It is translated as CATSRDRAGSDNEQYF. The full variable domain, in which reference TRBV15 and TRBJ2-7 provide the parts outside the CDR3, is DAMVIQNPRYQVTQFGKPVTLSCSQTLNHNVMYWYQQKSSQAPKLLFHYYDKDFNNEADTPDNFQSRRPNTSFCFLDIRSPGLGDTAMYLCATSRDRAGSDNEQYFGPGTRLTVT.

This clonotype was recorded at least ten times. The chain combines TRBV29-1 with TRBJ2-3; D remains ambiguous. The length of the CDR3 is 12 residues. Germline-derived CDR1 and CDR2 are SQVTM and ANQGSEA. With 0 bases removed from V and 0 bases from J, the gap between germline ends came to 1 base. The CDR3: CSVEDSTDTQYF. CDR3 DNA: TGCAGCGTTGAAGACAGCACAGATACGCAGTATTTT.

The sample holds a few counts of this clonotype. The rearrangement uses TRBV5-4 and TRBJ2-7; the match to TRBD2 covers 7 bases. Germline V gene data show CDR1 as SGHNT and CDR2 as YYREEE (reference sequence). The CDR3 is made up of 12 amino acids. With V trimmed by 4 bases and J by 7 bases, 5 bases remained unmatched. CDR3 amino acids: CASSLGGLEQYF. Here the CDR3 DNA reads TGTGCCAGCAGCCTGGGGGGGTTAGAGCAGTACTTC.

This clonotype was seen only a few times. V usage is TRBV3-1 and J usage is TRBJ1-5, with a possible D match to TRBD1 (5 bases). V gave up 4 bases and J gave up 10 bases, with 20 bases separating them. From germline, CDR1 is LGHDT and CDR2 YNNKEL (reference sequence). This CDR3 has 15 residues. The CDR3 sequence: CASSLGQGGDRPQHF. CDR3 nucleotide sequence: TGTGCCAGCAGCCTCGGGCAGGGAGGTGATCGTCCCCAGCATTTT.

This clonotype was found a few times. For the CDR3, the DNA is TGTGCCAGCAGCCTGGGTCGGACAGGGGAGGTCGATACGCAGTATTTT. Protein: CASSLGRTGEVDTQYF. The J gene is TRBJ2-3, the V gene TRBV11-2; 9 nucleotides line up with TRBD1. The junction had 12 bases not matched to a gene; V was cut back by 5 bases and J by 6 bases. The germline V gene encodes CDR1 SGHAT and CDR2 FQNNGV. This CDR3 comprises 16 residues.

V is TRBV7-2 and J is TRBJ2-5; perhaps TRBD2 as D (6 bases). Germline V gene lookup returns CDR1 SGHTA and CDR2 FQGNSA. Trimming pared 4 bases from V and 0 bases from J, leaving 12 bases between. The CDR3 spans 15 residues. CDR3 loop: CASSYIRDYQETQYF. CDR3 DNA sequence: TGTGCCAGCAGCTACATCCGGGACTACCAAGAGACCCAGTACTTC.

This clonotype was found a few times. This chain's CDR3 is CASSQFNEQFF. Written as DNA, the CDR3 is TGTGCCAGCAGCCAATTCAATGAGCAGTTCTTC. The chain combines TRBV14 with TRBJ2-1; D unresolved. The CDR3 sequence is 11 residues long. V lost 2 bases and J lost 6, with 2 bases in between. Germline CDR1 is SGHDN and CDR2 is FVKESK.

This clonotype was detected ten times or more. CDR3 DNA: TGTGCCAGCAGCCCTAGAGGTAACTATGAGCAGTTCTTC. Its protein is CASSPRGNYEQFF. The chain couples TRBV7-6 to TRBJ2-1, with D unresolved. CDR1 is SGHVS and CDR2 is FNYEAQ in the germline V gene. V was pared by 5 bases and J by 8 bases, with 13 bases between. The CDR3 contains 13 residues. The full variable domain, its missing parts supplied by reference TRBV7-6 and TRBJ2-1, is GAGVSQSPRYKVTKRGQDVALRCDPISGHVSLYWYRQALGQGPEFLTYFNYEAQQDKSGLPNDRFSAERPEGSISTLTIQRTEQRDSAMYRCASSPRGNYEQFFGPGTRLTVL.

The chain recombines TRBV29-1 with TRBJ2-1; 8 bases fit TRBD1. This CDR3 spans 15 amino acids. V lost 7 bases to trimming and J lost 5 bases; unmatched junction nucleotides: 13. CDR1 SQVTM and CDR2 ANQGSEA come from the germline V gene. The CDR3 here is CSASMPGQAHNEQFF. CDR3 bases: TGCAGCGCAAGTATGCCGGGACAGGCACACAATGAGCAGTTCTTC.

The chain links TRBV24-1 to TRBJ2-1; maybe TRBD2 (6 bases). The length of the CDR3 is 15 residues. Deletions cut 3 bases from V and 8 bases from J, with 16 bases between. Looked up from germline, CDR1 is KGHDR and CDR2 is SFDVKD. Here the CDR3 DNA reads TGTGCCACCAGTGATAGGGACTCCCTCGGCGATGAGCAGTTCTTC. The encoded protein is CATSDRDSLGDEQFF.

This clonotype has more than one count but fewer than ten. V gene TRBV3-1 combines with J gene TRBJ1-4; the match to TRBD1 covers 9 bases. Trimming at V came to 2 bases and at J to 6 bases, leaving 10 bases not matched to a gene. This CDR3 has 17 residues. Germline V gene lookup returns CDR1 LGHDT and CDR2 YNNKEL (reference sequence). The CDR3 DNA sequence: TGTGCCAGCAGCCAACGGATCCCGGGACAGGGAGATGAAAAACTGTTTTTT. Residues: CASSQRIPGQGDEKLFF. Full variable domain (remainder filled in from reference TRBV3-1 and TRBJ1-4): DTAVSQTPKYLVTQMGNDKSIKCEQNLGHDTMYWYKQDSKKFLKIMFSYNNKELIINETVPNRFSPKSPDKAHLNLHINSLELGDSAVYFCASSQRIPGQGDEKLFFGSGTQLSVL.

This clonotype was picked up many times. The CDR3 coding sequence is TGCAGTGCCCACGAGGGCGGGTACGAGCAGTACTTC. This encodes CSAHEGGYEQYF. The chain combines TRBV20-1 with TRBJ2-7, with D maybe TRBD2 (5 bases). CDR3 length: 12 residues. CDR1 and CDR2 from the germline V gene are DFQATT and SNEGSKA (reference sequence). Trimming pared 6 bases from V and 4 bases from J, leaving 13 bases between.

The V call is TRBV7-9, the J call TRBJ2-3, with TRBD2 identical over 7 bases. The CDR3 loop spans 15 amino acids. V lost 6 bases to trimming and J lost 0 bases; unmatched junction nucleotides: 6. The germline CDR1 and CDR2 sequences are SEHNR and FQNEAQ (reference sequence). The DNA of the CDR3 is TGTGCCAGCAGGCCGGGACTATTGAGCACAGATACGCAGTATTTT. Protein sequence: CASRPGLLSTDTQYF. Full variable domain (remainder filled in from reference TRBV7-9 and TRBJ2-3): DTGVSQNPRHKITKRGQNVTFRCDPISEHNRLYWYRQTLGQGPEFLTYFQNEAQLEKSRLLSDRFSAERPKGSFSTLEIQRTEQGDSAMYLCASRPGLLSTDTQYFGPGTRLTVL.

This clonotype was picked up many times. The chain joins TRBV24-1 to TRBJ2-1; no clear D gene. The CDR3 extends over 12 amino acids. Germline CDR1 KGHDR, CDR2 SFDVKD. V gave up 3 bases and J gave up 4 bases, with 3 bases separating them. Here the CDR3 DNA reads TGTGCCACCAGTGATGGTTACAATGAGCAGTTCTTC. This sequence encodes CATSDGYNEQFF.

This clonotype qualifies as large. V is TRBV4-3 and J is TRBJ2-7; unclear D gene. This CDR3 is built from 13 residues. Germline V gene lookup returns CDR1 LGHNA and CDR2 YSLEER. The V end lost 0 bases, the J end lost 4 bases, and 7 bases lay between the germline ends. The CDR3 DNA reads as TGCGCCAGCAGCCAAGAACCCGAATACGAGCAGTACTTC. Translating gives CASSQEPEYEQYF.

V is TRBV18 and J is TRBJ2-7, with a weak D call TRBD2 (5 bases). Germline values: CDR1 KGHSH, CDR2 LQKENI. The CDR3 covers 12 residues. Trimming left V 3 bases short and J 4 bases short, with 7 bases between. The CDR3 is CASSPREYEQYF. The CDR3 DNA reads TGTGCCAGCTCACCCCGGGAATACGAGCAGTACTTC.

Here the CDR3 reads CASTPSRGSPLHF. CDR3 DNA: TGTGCCAGCACCCCGTCGAGGGGATCACCCCTCCACTTT. The chain is built from TRBV7-8 and TRBJ1-6; maybe TRBD1 (5 bases). Trimming removed 7 bases at V and 10 bases at J, with 14 bases between. Germline V gene sequence: CDR1 SGHVS, CDR2 FQNEAQ. This CDR3 is 13 amino acids long.

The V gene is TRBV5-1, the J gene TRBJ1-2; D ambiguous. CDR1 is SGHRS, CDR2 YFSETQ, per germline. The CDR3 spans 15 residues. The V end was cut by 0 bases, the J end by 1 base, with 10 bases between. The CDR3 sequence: CASSLDWGFNYGYTF. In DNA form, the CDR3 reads TGCGCCAGCAGCTTGGATTGGGGTTTTAACTATGGCTACACCTTC.

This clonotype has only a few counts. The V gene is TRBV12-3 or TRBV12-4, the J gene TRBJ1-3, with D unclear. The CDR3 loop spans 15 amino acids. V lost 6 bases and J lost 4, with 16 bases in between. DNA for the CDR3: TGTGCCAGCAGGGGGATCAGAGAAGGGGGAAACACCATATATTTT. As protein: CASRGIREGGNTIYF.

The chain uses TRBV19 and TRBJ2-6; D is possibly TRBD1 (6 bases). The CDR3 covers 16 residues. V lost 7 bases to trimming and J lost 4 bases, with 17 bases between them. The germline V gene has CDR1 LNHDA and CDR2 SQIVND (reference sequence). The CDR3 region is CASTGTGKAGANVLTF. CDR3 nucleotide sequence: TGTGCCAGTACAGGAACAGGGAAAGCAGGGGCCAACGTCCTGACTTTC.

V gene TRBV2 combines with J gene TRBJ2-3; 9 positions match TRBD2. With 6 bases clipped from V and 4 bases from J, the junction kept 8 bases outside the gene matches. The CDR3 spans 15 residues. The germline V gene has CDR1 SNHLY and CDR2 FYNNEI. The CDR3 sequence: CASSDSGRSADTQYF. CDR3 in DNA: TGTGCCAGCAGCGACAGCGGGAGGAGCGCAGATACGCAGTATTTT.

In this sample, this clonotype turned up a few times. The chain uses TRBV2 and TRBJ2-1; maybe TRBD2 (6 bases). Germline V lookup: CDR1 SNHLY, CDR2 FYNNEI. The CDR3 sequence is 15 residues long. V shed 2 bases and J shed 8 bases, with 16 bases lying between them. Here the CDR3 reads CASSEPGRGWDEQFF. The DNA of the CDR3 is TGTGCCAGCAGTGAACCCGGGAGAGGTTGGGATGAGCAGTTCTTC.